This TCR beta chain was retrieved from a study of OX40 agonist ivuxolimab in advanced cancers. Study-wide results and caveats: CD4+ and CD8+ blood T cells expanded clonally by week 6 at 0.1 to 3.0 mg/kg. Individuals who were partial responders at 0.1-3.0 mg/kg had clonal expansion that ranked among the lowest.

Note on this clone: Its specificity is unknown.

Using immunoSEQ multiplex PCR, the repertoire was profiled, and TCRdb retains in-frame clones only, with some absent. Here the sample spans about 53,000 clones, roughly 84% being singletons. J gave up 3 bases and V 4 bases, and 2 bases lay outside the gene matches. The germline V gene has CDR1 SGHTA and CDR2 FQGNSA. The CDR3 sequence is 13 residues long. The sample was CD4+ or CD8+ T cells sorted from blood, taken in a trial of the OX40 agonist ivuxolimab. This receptor was obtained from an adult with an advanced solid tumor such as melanoma, head and neck, liver or kidney cancer. This sequence joins TRBV7-2 and TRBJ2-5; 7 positions match TRBD2. The CDR3 protein is CASSWTREETQYF. CDR3 nucleotides: TGTGCCAGCAGCTGGACTAGGGAAGAGACCCAGTACTTC.